Sequencing of this TCR beta chain was carried out in a study of CD8 T cells in Susac syndrome. An input of about 0.45 to 1 ug of RNA was subjected to reverse transcription using random hexamers. Amplification of the TCR beta CDR3 was carried out by immunoSEQ multiplex PCR, which spanned a total of 54 Vbeta and 13 Jbeta segments. TCRdb used MiXCR to reprocess the immunoSEQ multiplex PCR reads, holding one entry per CDR3 protein. The top ten hold 0.095% of the sample, which has some 220,000 distinct CDR3 sequences, around 96% seen once. Sequencing of TCR beta covered CD8+ and CD4+ T cells obtained from blood. Negative isolation yielded CD8+ and CD4+ T cells; FACS enriched TEMRA cells. The sample consisted of CD4+ T cells from PBMCs. The receptor was derived from a human donor with multiple sclerosis.

This chain's CDR3 is CSARPPLGMNTEAFF. The CDR3 nucleotides read TGCAGTGCTAGACCGCCCTTGGGCATGAACACTGAAGCTTTCTTT. The gene calls are TRBV20-1 and TRBJ1-1, with D unresolved. Germline CDR1 and CDR2: DFQATT and SNEGSKA (reference sequence). V was cut by 2 bases and J by 0 bases, with 13 bases left in between. This CDR3 has 15 residues.